This T cell receptor beta chain appears in the sequencing data of a study of blood T cell repertoires in COVID-19 (dated by TCRdb to 2020 to 2022). A note on the overall study: Collaborator samples came from the United States, Italy and Spain and covered acute and convalescent phases of COVID-19. The prospective study material was composed of cDNA or gDNA derived from T cells, B-cell-depleted T cells, or PBMCs. Subjects who had been exposed to COVID-19, were actively infected with it, or had recovered from it provided the deeply sampled blood TCRbeta repertoires that made up the dataset. The repertoires were released in a freely available public database intended as a resource for research on the immune response to SARS-CoV-2. The samples were drawn from two sources: the first 160 participants of the ongoing ImmuneRACE study, and about 1,300 subjects contributed by 6 global collaborators. A de-identified subject ID, COVID-19 status, age in years and sex were almost always included in the sample metadata. Where available, HLA class I and class II types were taken from metadata supplied by the sample provider and were not determined by assay-based typing.

The cysteine opens and the phenylalanine closes a CDR3 of 14 amino acids. This entry keeps only the CDR3 DNA: 42 bases, framed from base 1. The germline V gene (reference sequence) yields LNHDA for CDR1 and SQIVND for CDR2. V was cut back by 4 bases and J by 2 bases, leaving a gap of 11 bases between them. The immunoSEQ Assay, a bias-controlled multiplex PCR, was used to amplify TCRbeta CDR3 regions from genomic DNA. Processing in the source paper ran as follows. The number of nucleated cells in each sample was estimated from the amplification of reference gene primers within the assay. To quantify the absolute abundance of each unique TCRbeta CDR3 rearrangement, sequence reads were collapsed and filtered. For each sample, productive Simpson clonality was calculated as the square root of Simpson's diversity index across productive rearrangements. Sourced from immuneACCESS, this table was stored by TCRdb with only in-frame sequences that have V and J called. A share of the clones is absent; for the studies checked, an unresolved V gene accounts for under half, and the remainder has no known explanation. V, J and clone size derive from that table, while D and trimming were established from the DNA sequence. The table for this sample lists roughly 260,000 clones; 75% to 90% of them were counted only once. The ten largest clones represent over 3.5% of the sample.

The research as a whole found: Clinical and demographic metadata were provided uncurated, with the amount varying by source and participant.

Whole blood was collected in K2EDTA tubes by collaborating institutions according to the institutions' own protocols. Collaborator samples were shipped for TCRbeta analysis as frozen whole blood, isolated PBMCs, or DNA extracted from either sample type. Concerning this clone: Its antigen is still unknown. One base away there is no much larger clone; base qualities are not given.

The sequence derives from a woman between 40 and 50 years old with acute or convalescent COVID-19. The rearrangement joined TRBV19 to TRBJ1-2, with TRBD1 perhaps the D gene, on 6 matching bases. The source material was peripheral blood. CDR3 region: CASSTGQTNYGYTF. The DNA sequence follows: TGTGCCAGTAGTACCGGACAGACCAACTATGGCTACACCTTC.